Each of the 13 T cell receptor beta chains below was sequenced from the same sample in a study of CD8+ T cells in alopecia areata. RNA was isolated and reverse transcribed to cDNA, the sequencing template. TCRdb keeps only in-frame clones here, not all; method: immunoSEQ multiplex PCR. The table has fewer than 250,000 clones, roughly 57% seen once; the top ten hold 0.45%. The source material was CD4+ T cells sorted from blood, sampled at week 0. These receptors all come from a human donor with alopecia areata.

V gene TRBV15 combines with J gene TRBJ2-3; 12 positions match TRBD2. Per germline, CDR1 LNHNV and CDR2 YYDKDF (reference sequence). The CDR3 is 17 residues long. Trimming at V came to 3 bases and at J to 2 bases, leaving 6 bases not matched to a gene. The CDR3 here is CATSSGLAGPYTDTQYF. CDR3 bases: TGTGCCACCAGCAGCGGACTAGCGGGGCCCTACACAGATACGCAGTATTTT.

This clone has more than one count but fewer than ten. V gene TRBV5-1 combines with J gene TRBJ1-2; 9 nucleotides line up with TRBD1. V lost 4 bases and J lost 8; bases outside the gene matches: 6. The CDR3 consists of 13 residues. Germline assignment: CDR1 SGHRS and CDR2 YFSETQ. CDR3 bases: TGCGCCAGCAGCGGAGGACAGGGGATCGGCTACACCTTC. Its protein product is CASSGGQGIGYTF. The entire variable domain, with the rest obtained from reference TRBV5-1 and TRBJ1-2, is as follows: KAGVTQTPRYLIKTRGQQVTLSCSPISGHRSVSWYQQTPGQGLQFLFEYFSETQRNKGNFPGRFSGRQFSNSRSEMNVSTLELGDSALYLCASSGGQGIGYTFGSGTRLTVV.

This chain joins TRBV14 and TRBJ2-7, with D hard to call. The V and J ends lost 1 base and 7 bases respectively, with 14 bases between them. The germline V gene has CDR1 SGHDN and CDR2 FVKESK. The CDR3 extends over 14 amino acids. CDR3 residues: CASSQVPISGEQYF. CDR3 nucleotide sequence: TGTGCCAGCAGCCAAGTGCCTATCAGTGGGGAGCAGTACTTC.

The CDR3 DNA follows: TGTGCCAGCAGTGGAACCCGACAGGGGGCGCGAAGAGAGACCCAGTACTTC. Translating gives CASSGTRQGARRETQYF. This rearrangement joins TRBV2 to TRBJ2-5, with TRBD1 matching 10 bases. V was clipped by 4 bases and J by 4 bases; unmatched bases: 12. This CDR3 region has 17 residues. Germline-derived CDR1 and CDR2 are SNHLY and FYNNEI. Full variable domain (missing parts from reference TRBV2 and TRBJ2-5): EPEVTQTPSHQVTQMGQEVILRCVPISNHLYFYWYRQILGQKVEFLVSFYNNEISEKSEIFDDQFSVERPDGSNFTLKIRSTKLEDSAMYFCASSGTRQGARRETQYFGPGTRLLVL.

This clone came up once. This rearrangement joins TRBV28 to TRBJ2-1; 13 positions match TRBD2. The germline V gene has CDR1 MDHEN and CDR2 SYDVKM. Germline trimming cut 4 bases from V and 6 bases from J; bases unmatched to any gene: 3. The CDR3 is made up of 15 amino acids. CDR3 DNA sequence: TGTGCCAGCAGTTCTCGACTAGCGGGAGGCAATGAGCAGTTCTTC. It specifies CASSSRLAGGNEQFF.

The J gene is TRBJ2-3, the V gene TRBV25-1; 8 bases are a match to TRBD1. CDR3 length: 13 residues. With 10 bases clipped from V and 1 base from J, the junction kept 4 bases outside the gene matches. Germline V gene lookup returns CDR1 MGHDK and CDR2 SYGVNS. This CDR3 is CATTGAGTDTQYF. The CDR3 nucleotides are TGTGCCACGACAGGGGCCGGCACAGATACGCAGTATTTT.

A single count supports this clone. The chain links TRBV27 to TRBJ2-1; D not resolved. Germline loops: CDR1 MNHEY, CDR2 SMNVEV (reference sequence). The V and J ends lost 3 bases and 0 bases respectively, with 12 bases between them. CDR3 size: 16 residues. CDR3 sequence: CASSFWPQSSYNEQFF. As DNA, the CDR3 is TGTGCCAGCAGTTTCTGGCCACAAAGCTCCTACAATGAGCAGTTCTTC.

The chain combines TRBV5-4 with TRBJ2-3, with a weak D call TRBD2 (6 bases). With 3 bases removed from V and 6 bases from J, the gap between germline ends came to 20 bases. The CDR3 spans 16 residues. From germline, CDR1 is SGHNT and CDR2 YYREEE (reference sequence). The DNA for the CDR3 is TGTGCCAGCAGCTCCGGGAGAGGCTCACAGGCGGATACGCAGTATTTT. Its protein is CASSSGRGSQADTQYF.

The J gene is TRBJ1-4, the V gene TRBV5-6; D may be TRBD1 (5 bases). The ends were cut back, 4 bases at V and 8 bases at J, with 15 bases in the middle. CDR1 is SGHDT, CDR2 YYEEEE, per germline. This CDR3 is 14 amino acids long. The chain's CDR3 is CASSIPGRREKLFF. DNA of the CDR3: TGTGCCAGCAGCATTCCGGGGCGGCGCGAAAAACTGTTTTTT.

The chain employs TRBV6-5 and TRBJ2-5; D ambiguous. Germline-derived CDR1 and CDR2 are MNHEY and SVGAGI. V was clipped by 5 bases and J by 1 base, with 11 bases between them. The CDR3 length is 14 residues. The CDR3 loop is CASSELGGQETQYF. The CDR3 region has the DNA TGTGCCAGCAGTGAATTGGGTGGCCAAGAGACCCAGTACTTC.

The rearrangement joins TRBV30 to TRBJ2-5, with 11 bases identical to TRBD2. Germline CDR1 reads GTSNPN; CDR2 reads SVGIG (reference sequence). With 2 bases clipped from V and 9 bases from J, the junction kept 5 bases outside the gene matches. The CDR3 runs to 13 residues. CDR3 amino acids: CAWSTSGSVPQYF. In DNA form, the CDR3 reads TGTGCCTGGAGTACTAGCGGGAGCGTTCCCCAGTACTTC. The variable domain in full, with the rest retrieved from reference TRBV30 and TRBJ2-5, is SQTIHQWPATLVQPVGSPLSLECTVEGTSNPNLYWYRQAAGRGLQLLFYSVGIGQISSEVPQNLSASRPQDRQFILSSKKLLLSDSGFYLCAWSTSGSVPQYFGPGTRLLVL.

The chain employs TRBV4-1 and TRBJ2-3, with D perhaps TRBD2 (5 bases). This CDR3 has 16 amino acids. Trimming pared 5 bases from V and 1 base from J, leaving 16 bases between. Germline assignment: CDR1 MGHRA and CDR2 YSYEKL. CDR3 loop: CASSSRLFLGTDTQYF. CDR3 bases: TGCGCCAGCAGCTCGCGACTATTCCTCGGCACAGATACGCAGTATTTT.

This rearrangement joins TRBV5-1 to TRBJ1-4; D gene unclear. The V gene's germline CDR1 is SGHRS and CDR2 YFSETQ. CDR3 length: 12 amino acids. Trimming took 5 bases from V and 7 from J, leaving 9 bases between them. CDR3 loop: CASRLDGEKLFF. In DNA form, the CDR3 reads TGCGCCAGCAGACTCGACGGTGAAAAACTGTTTTTT.